This T cell receptor (beta chain) was obtained from a study of blood T cell repertoires in COVID-19. Clones were read by immunoSEQ multiplex PCR, and TCRdb kept only the in-frame ones, dropping some. The data contain around 140,000 clones, over 60% of them singletons. Germline V gene sequence: CDR1 SGHVS, CDR2 FQNEAQ. This CDR3 has 13 amino acids. Trimming took 3 bases from V and 6 from J, leaving 12 bases between them. Sample: PBMCs or T cells enriched from blood (not recorded which). The receptor comes from a woman between 50 and 59 years old who had recovered from COVID-19. V usage is TRBV7-8 and J usage is TRBJ2-7; D may be TRBD2 (5 bases). The CDR3 region is CASSLSGATEQYF. Here the CDR3 DNA reads TGTGCCAGCAGCTTGAGCGGAGCGACCGAGCAGTACTTC.